Following are 18 T cell receptor beta chains from one sample sequenced in a study of blood T cell repertoires in COVID-19 (dated by TCRdb to 2020 to 2022). To prepare the library, the immunoSEQ multiplex PCR assay was applied. TCRdb's version of the immuneACCESS table is confined to in-frame rearrangements and falls short of the full clone set. An unresolved V gene accounts for under half of the shortfall where checked; the remainder is of unknown origin. The sample table contains approximately 310,000 clones; only one count was recorded for approximately 91% of them. Roughly 5.2% of the sample lies in the top ten. The sample taken for sequencing was PBMCs or T cells enriched from blood (not recorded which). These TCRs come from a man aged 60 to 69 who had recovered from COVID-19.

The J gene is TRBJ2-1, the V gene TRBV10-3, with D possibly TRBD1 on 5 matching bases. Trimming took off 4 bases at V and 5 bases at J, with 9 bases between the two ends. CDR1 ENHRY and CDR2 SYGVKD come from the germline V gene. This CDR3 is built from 13 residues. This CDR3 is CAISGGEDNEQFF. DNA for the CDR3: TGTGCCATCAGTGGGGGCGAGGACAATGAGCAGTTCTTC.

CDR3 sequence: CASSPGSGELFF. In DNA form, the CDR3 reads TGTGCCAGCAGCCCAGGGTCCGGGGAGCTGTTTTTT. The rearrangement links TRBV7-3 to TRBJ2-2; D may be TRBD1 (5 bases). The CDR3 runs to 12 residues. CDR1 SGHTA and CDR2 FQGTGA come from the germline V gene. Between the trimmed V and J ends, which lost 5 bases and 6 bases, there was a span of 7 bases.

The J gene is TRBJ1-2, the V gene TRBV5-1, with D possibly matching TRBD1 (6 bases). V was trimmed by 1 base and J by 1 base, leaving 11 bases between them. Per the germline V gene, CDR1 is SGHRS and CDR2 is YFSETQ. CDR3 length: 15 residues. CDR3 coding DNA: TGCGCCAGCAGCTTGTCCCCACAGGGTAACTATGGCTACACCTTC. This encodes CASSLSPQGNYGYTF. Filled out from reference TRBV5-1 and TRBJ1-2, the complete variable domain reads KAGVTQTPRYLIKTRGQQVTLSCSPISGHRSVSWYQQTPGQGLQFLFEYFSETQRNKGNFPGRFSGRQFSNSRSEMNVSTLELGDSALYLCASSLSPQGNYGYTFGSGTRLTVV.

As DNA, the CDR3 is TGTGCCAGTAGTACTCTCCGGAGGGCGGGAACTTCGGAAAAACTGTTTTTT. It codes for CASSTLRRAGTSEKLFF. This chain connects TRBV19 to TRBJ1-4; D not resolved. The CDR3 has 17 residues. CDR1 is LNHDA, CDR2 SQIVND, per germline (reference sequence). V was pared by 4 bases and J by 8 bases, with 23 bases between.

This sequence joins TRBV28 and TRBJ2-6; 8 positions agree with TRBD2. The V gene end was trimmed by 2 bases and the J gene end by 0 bases; junction bases not matched to a gene: 9. Germline CDR1 MDHEN, CDR2 SYDVKM. CDR3 length equals 19 residues. The CDR3 is CASSLLAGFKSSGANVLTF. The CDR3 bases are TGTGCCAGCAGTTTACTAGCGGGCTTTAAAAGCTCTGGGGCCAACGTCCTGACTTTC.

This rearrangement joins TRBV19 to TRBJ2-1, with a tentative D call TRBD1 (5 bases). Germline V gene data show CDR1 as LNHDA and CDR2 as SQIVND (reference sequence). Trimming left V 6 bases short and J 5 bases short, with 14 bases between. The CDR3 covers 14 residues. The chain's CDR3 is CASSPGLRNNEQFF. The DNA of the CDR3 is TGTGCCAGTAGCCCAGGGTTAAGGAACAATGAGCAGTTCTTC.

The chain couples TRBV27 to TRBJ1-2, with 9 bases fitting TRBD1. The germline V gene encodes CDR1 MNHEY and CDR2 SMNVEV (reference sequence). CDR3 length equals 15 residues. J lost 4 bases, V lost 5 bases, and 8 bases had no gene match. The chain's CDR3 is CASSPSTTGGYGYTF. CDR3 bases: TGTGCCAGCAGTCCTTCTACGACAGGGGGCTATGGCTACACCTTC.

The chain uses TRBV19 and TRBJ1-5, with TRBD1 matching 8 bases. J was trimmed by 7 bases and V by 1 base; bases with no gene match: 6. Germline loops: CDR1 LNHDA, CDR2 SQIVND (reference sequence). This CDR3 spans 15 amino acids. The chain's CDR3 is CASSIGTGSAQPQHF. The DNA of the CDR3 is TGTGCCAGTAGTATAGGGACAGGGTCAGCACAGCCCCAGCATTTT. Together with reference TRBV19 and TRBJ1-5, the CDR3 gives the full variable domain: DGGITQSPKYLFRKEGQNVTLSCEQNLNHDAMYWYRQDPGQGLRLIYYSQIVNDFQKGDIAEGYSVSREKKESFPLTVTSAQKNPTAFYLCASSIGTGSAQPQHFGDGTRLSIL.

The chain uses TRBV3-1 (or the pseudogene TRBV3-2) and TRBJ2-5; possible D gene TRBD2, 5 bases. The CDR3 has 14 residues. With 2 bases removed from V and 2 bases from J, the gap between germline ends came to 9 bases. Germline-derived CDR1 and CDR2 are LGHDT and YNNKEL (reference sequence). CDR3 sequence: CASSQLRDQETQYF. In DNA, the CDR3 is TGTGCCAGCAGCCAACTCCGGGATCAAGAGACCCAGTACTTC.

The gene calls are TRBV24-1 and TRBJ2-3, with D maybe TRBD1 (5 bases). The CDR3 runs to 15 residues. Germline V CDR1 and CDR2: KGHDR, SFDVKD. The V end was cut by 3 bases, the J end by 2 bases, with 11 bases between. This chain's CDR3 is CATSDQQGYTDTQYF. Written as DNA, the CDR3 is TGTGCCACCAGTGATCAGCAGGGCTACACAGATACGCAGTATTTT.

The CDR3 DNA sequence: TGTGCCAGCAGCCCCGGGGGGGGACTAGCGGGAAAAGAGACCCAGTACTTC. It codes for CASSPGGGLAGKETQYF. The V and J genes are TRBV7-6 and TRBJ2-5; the match to TRBD2 covers 13 bases. Germline CDR1 is SGHVS and CDR2 is FNYEAQ. V lost 5 bases and J lost 3; bases outside the gene matches: 9. The CDR3 is made up of 17 amino acids.

V gene TRBV6-5 combines with J gene TRBJ2-7; 7 nucleotides align to TRBD1. This CDR3 is 15 amino acids long. The germline gives CDR1 MNHEY, CDR2 SVGAGI. The V segment lost 6 bases and the J segment 1 base; nucleotides outside the gene matches: 9. The DNA of the CDR3 is TGTGCCAGCAGCACCATAGGGGGCAGATCCTACGAGCAGTACTTC. Its protein product is CASSTIGGRSYEQYF.

The chain combines TRBV6-5 with TRBJ2-1; a weak D match, TRBD1 (6 bases). There are 16 residues in the CDR3. With 0 bases removed from V and 4 bases from J, the gap between germline ends came to 13 bases. Germline V gene sequence: CDR1 MNHEY, CDR2 SVGAGI. The CDR3 protein is CASSYSPGRGYNEQFF. The CDR3 nucleotides read TGTGCCAGCAGTTACTCGCCGGGAAGGGGGTACAATGAGCAGTTCTTC.

The gene calls are TRBV7-9 and TRBJ2-7, with TRBD1 identical over 9 bases. The CDR3 is 15 amino acids. V trimming: 5 bases; J trimming: 6 bases; junction bases outside the gene matches: 11. The germline gives CDR1 SEHNR, CDR2 FQNEAQ (reference sequence). The CDR3 reads CASSASGTGWAEQYF. The CDR3, as DNA: TGTGCCAGCAGCGCCTCAGGGACAGGGTGGGCCGAGCAGTACTTC.

This rearrangement joins TRBV24-1 to TRBJ2-7; TRBD1 aligns across 7 bases. V trimming: 2 bases; J trimming: 1 base; junction bases outside the gene matches: 1. This CDR3 region has 14 residues. Per germline, CDR1 KGHDR and CDR2 SFDVKD. CDR3 in amino acids: CATSDSGQSYEQYF. Here the CDR3 DNA reads TGTGCCACCAGTGATTCGGGACAGTCCTACGAGCAGTACTTC.

The rearrangement joins TRBV6-4 to TRBJ1-1; 7 nucleotides match TRBD1. With V trimmed by 3 bases and J by 4 bases, 11 bases remained unmatched. The CDR3 spans 16 residues. Germline lookup yields CDR1 MRHNA and CDR2 SNTAGT. For the CDR3, the DNA is TGTGCCAGCAGTGATGGCCCAGGGGGGTCGGGCACTGAAGCTTTCTTT. The encoded protein is CASSDGPGGSGTEAFF.

The CDR3 DNA reads as TGTGCCAGCGACTTCCCTTCCGGGGAGCTGTTTTTT. Amino acid sequence: CASDFPSGELFF. The chain carries TRBV7-9 and TRBJ2-2; D call uncertain. CDR3 size: 12 residues. Per germline, CDR1 SEHNR and CDR2 FQNEAQ (reference sequence). V lost 8 bases, J lost 6 bases, and 10 bases lay in between.

The sample holds one count of this clone. The rearrangement links TRBV18 to TRBJ1-1; the D gene is possibly TRBD1 (6 bases). Germline CDR1 reads KGHSH; CDR2 reads LQKENI. The CDR3 totals 14 residues. V shed 2 bases and J shed 11 bases, with 18 bases lying between them. The CDR3 loop is CASSPREPSGDAFF. The CDR3 DNA sequence: TGTGCCAGCTCACCAAGAGAACCCTCAGGGGATGCTTTCTTT.